The rows below give T cell receptor beta chains drawn from one sample of a study of blood T cells in healthy people across ages. TCRdb reanalysed the 5' RACE reads using MiXCR and keeps one entry per CDR3 protein. The sample includes roughly 1,800,000 distinct CDR3 sequences, 40% to 55% of them seen just once. Material: blood. The receptors stem from a middle-aged woman in good health. Each CDR3 is given with its conserved first and last residue. The D gene is left open where the match is weak. Not all rows give a size; the values are once, few, many and, for expanded clones, a class.

D gene	J gene	V gene	clone size	CDR3 DNA	CDR3 protein
-	TRBJ1-2	TRBV12-3/TRBV12-4	-	TGTGCCAGCAGTTTGGCCGAGGAAGGCCACACCTTC	CASSLAEEGHTF
TRBD2	TRBJ2-5	TRBV7-2	-	TGTGCCAGCAGCTTAGATGTTAGCGGGGAGACCCAGTACTTC	CASSLDVSGETQYF
-	TRBJ2-3	TRBV28	-	TGTGCCAGCAGCAACACAGGTATTAGTTCGCAGTATTTT	CASSNTGISSQYF
TRBD1	TRBJ2-7	TRBV10-3	-	TGTGCCATCAGTACAGGGGGCTTCTCCTACGAGCAGTACTTC	CAISTGGFSYEQYF
TRBD2	TRBJ2-7	TRBV6-2/TRBV6-3	few	TGTGCCAGCGATCAGGGACTAGCGGGGGGCGAGCAGTACTTC	CASDQGLAGGEQYF
-	TRBJ1-1	TRBV21-1	-	TGTGCCAGCAGCAAAGTTGCACCGGGACAGGGGAACACTGAAGCTTTCTTT	CASSKVAPGQGNTEAFF
-	TRBJ2-3	TRBV6-1	few	TGTGCCAGCAGTGAAGCAGGGGTCGCAGATACGCAGTATTTT	CASSEAGVADTQYF
TRBD1	TRBJ2-5	TRBV5-1	-	TGCGCCAGCAGCCCAACCGGGACAGGCATCCAAGAGACCCAGTACTTC	CASSPTGTGIQETQYF
-	TRBJ2-1	TRBV4-3	-	TGCGCCAGCAGCCAAGAGACTAGTCTGAGCTCCTACAATGAGCAGTTCTTC	CASSQETSLSSYNEQFF
-	TRBJ2-7	TRBV10-3	once	TGTGCCATCAGTAGACGGGGATCCTACGAGCAGTACTTC	CAISRRGSYEQYF
TRBD1	TRBJ2-3	TRBV9	-	TGTGCCAGCAGCGCCGCAATGGGGACAGGGCCATCAGATACGCAGTATTTT	CASSAAMGTGPSDTQYF
-	TRBJ1-6	TRBV12-3/TRBV12-4	-	TGTGCCAGCACCGGACAGATCTATAATTCACCCCTCCACTTT	CASTGQIYNSPLHF
-	TRBJ1-1	TRBV20-1	-	TGCAGCGCCTTGGGGAACACTGAAGCTTTCTTT	CSALGNTEAFF
-	TRBJ2-7	TRBV6-1	-	TGTGCCAGCAGTGTAACCTCAGGGCCCCAGTACTTC	CASSVTSGPQYF
TRBD2	TRBJ2-3	TRBV4-2	-	TGTGCCAGCAGCCAAGTCGAAACTAGCGGGGGTGGCACAGATACGCAGTATTTT	CASSQVETSGGGTDTQYF
-	TRBJ2-7	TRBV3-1	-	TGTGCCAGCAGCCAAGGCCCGCCCGAGCAGTACTTC	CASSQGPPEQYF
-	TRBJ2-6	TRBV7-2	-	TGTGCCAGCAGCTTAGAACCCCAGGGATTGGGTGGGGCCACCGTCCTGACTTTC	CASSLEPQGLGGATVLTF
-	TRBJ1-2	TRBV6-6	-	TGTGCCAGCAGTATGTATGGCTACACCTTC	CASSMYGYTF
TRBD2	TRBJ2-5	TRBV6-2/TRBV6-3	-	TGTGCCAGTCAACTAGCGGGGGCCTACAATGAGCAGTACTTC	CASQLAGAYNEQYF
-	TRBJ2-7	TRBV29-1	few	TGCAGCGCAGGGGTTGGTGGCTACGAGCAGTACTTC	CSAGVGGYEQYF
-	TRBJ2-7	TRBV20-1	few	TGCAGTGCCCACCGGGACCGCGTAATAGAGCAGTACTTC	CSAHRDRVIEQYF
-	TRBJ1-2	TRBV10-3	-	TGTGCCATCAGTGCCCCACCGAATAACTATGGCTACACCTTC	CAISAPPNNYGYTF
-	TRBJ1-2	TRBV9	few	TGTGCCAGCAGCGTAGTGGGCAATGGGAACGGCTACACCTTC	CASSVVGNGNGYTF
-	TRBJ2-3	TRBV10-1	few	TGCGCCAGCAGTGGGTCCCGGGATGGGAATACGCAGTATTTT	CASSGSRDGNTQYF
TRBD1	TRBJ2-7	TRBV24-1	few	TGTGCCACCAGTGATGAAACCGGGACAGGGGGCTACGAGCAGTACTTC	CATSDETGTGGYEQYF
-	TRBJ2-6	TRBV15	-	TGTGCCACCAGGAAGTTGGGCGGGTTACAGGAAAGTTCTGGGGCCAACGTCCTGACTTTC	CATRKLGGLQESSGANVLTF
-	TRBJ1-1	TRBV12-3/TRBV12-4	-	TGTGCCAGCAGTTGGGGGACGGCCGTAAGTGGCACTGAAGCTTTCTTT	CASSWGTAVSGTEAFF